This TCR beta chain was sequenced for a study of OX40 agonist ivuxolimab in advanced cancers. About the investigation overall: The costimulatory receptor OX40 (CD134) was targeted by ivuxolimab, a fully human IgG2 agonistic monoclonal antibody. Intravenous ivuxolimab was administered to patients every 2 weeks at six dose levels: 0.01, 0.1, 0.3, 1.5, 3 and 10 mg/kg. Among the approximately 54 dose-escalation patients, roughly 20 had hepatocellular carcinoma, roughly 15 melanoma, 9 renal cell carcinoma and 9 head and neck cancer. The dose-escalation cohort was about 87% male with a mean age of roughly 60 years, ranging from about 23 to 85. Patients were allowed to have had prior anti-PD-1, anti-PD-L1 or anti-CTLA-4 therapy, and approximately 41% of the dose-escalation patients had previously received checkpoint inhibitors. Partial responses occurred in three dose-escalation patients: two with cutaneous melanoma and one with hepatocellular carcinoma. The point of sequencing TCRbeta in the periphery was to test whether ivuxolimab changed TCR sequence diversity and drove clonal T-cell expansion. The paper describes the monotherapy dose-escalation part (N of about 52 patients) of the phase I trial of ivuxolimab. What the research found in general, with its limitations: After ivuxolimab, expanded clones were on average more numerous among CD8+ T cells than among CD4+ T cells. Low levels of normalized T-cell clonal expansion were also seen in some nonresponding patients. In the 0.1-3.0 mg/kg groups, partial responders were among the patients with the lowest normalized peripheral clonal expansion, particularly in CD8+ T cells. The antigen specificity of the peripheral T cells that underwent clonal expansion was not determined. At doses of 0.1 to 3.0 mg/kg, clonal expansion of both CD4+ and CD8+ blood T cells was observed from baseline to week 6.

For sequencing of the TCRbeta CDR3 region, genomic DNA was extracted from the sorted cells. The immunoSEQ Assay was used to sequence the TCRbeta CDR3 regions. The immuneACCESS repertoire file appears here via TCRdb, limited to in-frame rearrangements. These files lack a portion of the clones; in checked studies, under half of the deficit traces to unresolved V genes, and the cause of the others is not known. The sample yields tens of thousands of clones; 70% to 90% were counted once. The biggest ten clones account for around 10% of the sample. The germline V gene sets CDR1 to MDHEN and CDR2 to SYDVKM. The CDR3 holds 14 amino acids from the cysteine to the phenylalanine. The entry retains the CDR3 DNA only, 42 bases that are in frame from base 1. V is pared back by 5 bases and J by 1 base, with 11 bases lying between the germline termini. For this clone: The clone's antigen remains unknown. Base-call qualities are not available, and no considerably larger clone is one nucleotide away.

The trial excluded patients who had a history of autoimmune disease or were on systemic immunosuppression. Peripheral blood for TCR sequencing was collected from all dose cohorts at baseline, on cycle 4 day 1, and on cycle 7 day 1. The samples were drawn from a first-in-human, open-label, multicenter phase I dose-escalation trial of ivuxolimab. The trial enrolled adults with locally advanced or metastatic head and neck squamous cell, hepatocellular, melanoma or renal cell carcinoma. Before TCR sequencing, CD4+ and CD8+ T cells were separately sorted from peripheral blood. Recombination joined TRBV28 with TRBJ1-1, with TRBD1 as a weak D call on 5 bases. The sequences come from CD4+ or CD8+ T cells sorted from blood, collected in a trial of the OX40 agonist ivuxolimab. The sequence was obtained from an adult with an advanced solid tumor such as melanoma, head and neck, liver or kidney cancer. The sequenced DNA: TGTGCCAGCAGTCCGGACGGGGGGAACACTGAAGCTTTCTTT. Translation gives CASSPDGGNTEAFF.